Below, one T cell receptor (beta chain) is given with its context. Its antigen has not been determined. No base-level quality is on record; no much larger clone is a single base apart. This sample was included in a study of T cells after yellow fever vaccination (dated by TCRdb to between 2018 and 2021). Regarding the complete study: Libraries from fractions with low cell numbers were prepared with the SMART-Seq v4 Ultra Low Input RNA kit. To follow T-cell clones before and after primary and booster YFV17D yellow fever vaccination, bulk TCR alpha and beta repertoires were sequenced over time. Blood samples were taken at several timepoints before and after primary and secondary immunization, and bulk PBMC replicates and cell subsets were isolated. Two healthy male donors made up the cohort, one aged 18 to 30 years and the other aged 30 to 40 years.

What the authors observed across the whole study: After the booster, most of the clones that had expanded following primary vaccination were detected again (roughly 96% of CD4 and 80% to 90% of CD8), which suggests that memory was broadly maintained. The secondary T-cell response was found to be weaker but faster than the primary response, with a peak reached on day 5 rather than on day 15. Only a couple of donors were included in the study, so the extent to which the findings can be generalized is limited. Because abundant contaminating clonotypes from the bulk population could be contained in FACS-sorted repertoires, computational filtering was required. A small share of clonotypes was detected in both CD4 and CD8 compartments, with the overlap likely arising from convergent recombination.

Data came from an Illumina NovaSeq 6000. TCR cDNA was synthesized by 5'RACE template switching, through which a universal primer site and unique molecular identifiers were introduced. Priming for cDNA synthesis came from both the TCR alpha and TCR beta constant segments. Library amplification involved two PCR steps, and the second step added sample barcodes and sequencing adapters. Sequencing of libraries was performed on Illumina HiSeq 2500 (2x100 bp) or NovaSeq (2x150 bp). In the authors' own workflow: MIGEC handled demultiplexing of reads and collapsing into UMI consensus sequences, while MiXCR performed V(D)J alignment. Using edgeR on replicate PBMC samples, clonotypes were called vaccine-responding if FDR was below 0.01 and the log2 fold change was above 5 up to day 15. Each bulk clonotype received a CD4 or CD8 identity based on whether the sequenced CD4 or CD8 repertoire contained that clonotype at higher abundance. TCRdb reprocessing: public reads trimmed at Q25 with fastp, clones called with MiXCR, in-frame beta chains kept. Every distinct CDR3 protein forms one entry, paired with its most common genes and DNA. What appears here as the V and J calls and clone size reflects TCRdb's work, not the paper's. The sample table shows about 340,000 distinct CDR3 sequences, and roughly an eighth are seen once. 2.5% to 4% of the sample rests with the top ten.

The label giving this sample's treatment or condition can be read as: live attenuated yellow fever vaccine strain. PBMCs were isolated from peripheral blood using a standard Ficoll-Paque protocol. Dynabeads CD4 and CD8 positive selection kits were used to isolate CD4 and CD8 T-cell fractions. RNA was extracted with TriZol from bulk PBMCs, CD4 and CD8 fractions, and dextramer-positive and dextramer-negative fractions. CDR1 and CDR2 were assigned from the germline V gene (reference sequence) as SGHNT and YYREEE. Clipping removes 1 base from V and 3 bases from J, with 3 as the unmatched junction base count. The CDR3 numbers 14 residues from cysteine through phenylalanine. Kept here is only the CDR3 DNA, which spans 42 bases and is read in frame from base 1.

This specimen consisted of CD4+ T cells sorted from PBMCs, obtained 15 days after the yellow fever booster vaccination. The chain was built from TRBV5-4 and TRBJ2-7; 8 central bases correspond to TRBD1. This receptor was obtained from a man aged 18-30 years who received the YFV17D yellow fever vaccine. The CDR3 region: CASSLPGGFYEQYF. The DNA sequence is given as TGTGCCAGCAGCTTGCCAGGGGGCTTCTACGAGCAGTACTTC. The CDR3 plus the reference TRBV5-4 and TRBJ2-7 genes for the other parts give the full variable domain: ETGVTQSPTHLIKTRGQQVTLRCSSQSGHNTVSWYQQALGQGPQFIFQYYREEENGRGNFPPRFSGLQFPNYSSELNVNALELDDSALYLCASSLPGGFYEQYFGPGTRLTVT.